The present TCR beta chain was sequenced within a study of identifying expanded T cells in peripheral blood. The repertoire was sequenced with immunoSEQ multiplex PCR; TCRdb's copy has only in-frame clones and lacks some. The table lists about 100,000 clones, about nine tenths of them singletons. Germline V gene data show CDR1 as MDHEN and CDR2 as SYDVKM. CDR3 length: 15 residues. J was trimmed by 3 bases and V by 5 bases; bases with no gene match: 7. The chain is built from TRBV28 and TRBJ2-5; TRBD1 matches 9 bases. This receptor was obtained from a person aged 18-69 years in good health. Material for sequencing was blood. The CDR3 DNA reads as TGTGCCAGCAGTACCACCGGACAGGGGAAAGAGACCCAGTACTTC. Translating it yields CASSTTGQGKETQYF.